This TCR beta chain was retrieved from a study of T cells after yellow fever vaccination. TCRdb re-analysed the 5' RACE reads in MiXCR, keeping a single row per CDR3 protein. The data hold over 130,000 distinct CDR3 sequences, with roughly 8% observed a single time. Study-level points and caveats: Any FACS-sorted repertoire could hold abundant clonotypes that contaminate it from the bulk population. Boosting was followed by the reappearance of most primary-vaccination clones (less than 98% CD4, about 88% CD8). The CD4 compartment and the CD8 compartment contained a small share of clonotypes in common.

The table lists this clonotype with many counts. Its matching antigen is unknown. This CDR3 contains 12 residues. Germline CDR1 MNHNY, CDR2 SVGAGI (reference sequence). V dropped 10 bases and J dropped 1 base, with 11 bases sitting between them. The TCR was taken from a man aged 25 to 40 who received the YFV17D yellow fever vaccine. The chain recombines TRBV6-6 with TRBJ2-7; maybe TRBD1 (5 bases). Sequencing was performed on CD4+ T cells sorted from PBMCs, taken 5 days after the yellow fever booster vaccination. The CDR3 DNA reads as TGTGCCACCACAAGACAGTCCTACGAGCAGTACTTC. Protein product: CATTRQSYEQYF.